This T cell receptor beta chain was observed in a study of ipilimumab plus nivolumab after autologous stem cell transplantation. This clone was observed a handful of times. Some clones are missing from TCRdb's copy, which holds only in-frame ones; the method was immunoSEQ multiplex PCR. The sample carries roughly 86,000 clones, 75% to 85% recorded once. V was pared by 4 bases and J by 4 bases, with 13 bases between. The CDR3 totals 14 residues. Germline CDR1 is MGHRA and CDR2 is YSYEKL. V usage is TRBV4-1 and J usage is TRBJ2-5; possibly TRBD1 or TRBD2 for D (6 bases each). The sequence was collected from a male donor with diffuse large B-cell lymphoma. Sequenced here: PBMCs, sampled in a trial of ipilimumab plus nivolumab as post-transplant consolidation. In DNA form, the CDR3 reads TGCGCCAGCAGCCTAACAGGAGGGGGAGAGACCCAGTACTTC. Translated, it gives CASSLTGGGETQYF.